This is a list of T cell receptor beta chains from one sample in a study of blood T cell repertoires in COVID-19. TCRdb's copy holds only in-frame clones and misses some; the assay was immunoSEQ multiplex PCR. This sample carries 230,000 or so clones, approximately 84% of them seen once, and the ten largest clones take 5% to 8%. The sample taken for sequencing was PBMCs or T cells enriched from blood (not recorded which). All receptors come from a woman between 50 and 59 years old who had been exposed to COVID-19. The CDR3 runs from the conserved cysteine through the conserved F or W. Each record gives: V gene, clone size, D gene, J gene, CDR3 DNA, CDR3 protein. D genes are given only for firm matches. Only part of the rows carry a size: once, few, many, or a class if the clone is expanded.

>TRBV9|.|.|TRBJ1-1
TGTGCCAGCAGCGTAGACGCAGGCGTGGGGAACACTGAAGCTTTCTTT
CASSVDAGVGNTEAFF
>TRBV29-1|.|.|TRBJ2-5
TGCAGCGTCCCCCTATCAGGGCCTCCCATTGGGACCCAGTACTTC
CSVPLSGPPIGTQYF
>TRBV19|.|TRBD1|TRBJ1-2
TGTGCCAGTAGTCGATTCGTTACAGGGGTTAACTATGGCTACACCTTC
CASSRFVTGVNYGYTF
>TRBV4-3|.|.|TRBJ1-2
TGCGCCAGCAGCCAAGAACATGGGGGGGTAGGCTACACCTTC
CASSQEHGGVGYTF
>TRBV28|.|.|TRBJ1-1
TGTGCCAGCAGTTTAGTGGGGGGGAACACTGAAGCTTTCTTT
CASSLVGGNTEAFF
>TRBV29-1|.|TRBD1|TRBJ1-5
TGCAGCCAGACGATTACGGACAGGGATCAGCCCCAGCATTTT
CSQTITDRDQPQHF
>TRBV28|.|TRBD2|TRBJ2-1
TGTGCCAGCAGTCCTCCTAGCGGGAAGCAGTTCTTC
CASSPPSGKQFF
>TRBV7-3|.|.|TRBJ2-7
TGTGCCAGCAGCCCCGCTCCCGCCCTATTCTACGAGCAGTACTTC
CASSPAPALFYEQYF
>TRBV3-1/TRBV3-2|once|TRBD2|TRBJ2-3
TGTGCCAGCAGCCAGGGGGGGAAAGATACGCAGTATTTT
CASSQGGKDTQYF
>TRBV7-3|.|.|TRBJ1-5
TGTGCCAGCAGCTTGCTCTATGACGGGGGCAATCAGCCCCAGCATTTT
CASSLLYDGGNQPQHF
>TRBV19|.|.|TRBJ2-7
TGTGCCAGTAGTATAGGTGTTGGCCTTGGTTACGAGCAGTACTTC
CASSIGVGLGYEQYF
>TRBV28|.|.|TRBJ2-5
TGTGCCAGCAGTTTAAGGACTTCGAAGGGAGAGACCCAGTACTTC
CASSLRTSKGETQYF
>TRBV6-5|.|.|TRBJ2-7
TGTGCCAGCAGCCCAATCGGGGGTTCCGAGCAGTACTTC
CASSPIGGSEQYF
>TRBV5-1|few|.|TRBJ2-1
TGCGCCAGCAGCTTGGGGCCTCTAGCTAATGAGCAGTTCTTC
CASSLGPLANEQFF
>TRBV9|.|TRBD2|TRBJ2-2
TGTGCCAGCAGCGTGCGGACTAGCGGGTTAACCGGGGAGCTGTTTTTT
CASSVRTSGLTGELFF
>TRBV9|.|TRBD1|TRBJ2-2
TGTGCCAGCAGCGTGGATACAGGGGCCGGGGAGCTGTTTTTT
CASSVDTGAGELFF